This TCR beta chain is drawn from a study of regulatory T cells in long-lasting Graves disease. Study-wide results and caveats: Newly diagnosed patients had higher TCR diversity than persistent Graves' patients did.

The time point is: persistent/refractory GD, antithyroid drugs over 5 years with positive TRAb. Scientists built the TCR library using RNA that was extracted from PBMCs. CDR3 length: 13 residues. Trimming pared 0 bases from V and 1 base from J, leaving 4 bases between. Germline V gives CDR1 GTSNPN, CDR2 SVGIG (reference sequence). Arm-PCR of CDR3 regions with iRepertoire HTBI primers generated TCR beta libraries. TCRdb re-derived calls from the multiplex PCR reads in MiXCR, one entry per CDR3 protein. Of under 450,000 distinct CDR3 sequences in the sample, around 23% were seen once. Concerning this clonotype: Its antigen is currently unknown.

The sequence derives from a woman in her thirties or forties with Graves disease. Sequenced here: peripheral blood mononuclear cells (PBMCs), sampled when the disease was refractory, from a patient treated with antithyroid drugs. The chain combines TRBV30 with TRBJ1-5; the D is unclear. CDR3 loop: CAWSVDSNQPQHF. CDR3 sequence (DNA): TGTGCCTGGAGTGTGGACAGCAATCAGCCCCAGCATTTT.